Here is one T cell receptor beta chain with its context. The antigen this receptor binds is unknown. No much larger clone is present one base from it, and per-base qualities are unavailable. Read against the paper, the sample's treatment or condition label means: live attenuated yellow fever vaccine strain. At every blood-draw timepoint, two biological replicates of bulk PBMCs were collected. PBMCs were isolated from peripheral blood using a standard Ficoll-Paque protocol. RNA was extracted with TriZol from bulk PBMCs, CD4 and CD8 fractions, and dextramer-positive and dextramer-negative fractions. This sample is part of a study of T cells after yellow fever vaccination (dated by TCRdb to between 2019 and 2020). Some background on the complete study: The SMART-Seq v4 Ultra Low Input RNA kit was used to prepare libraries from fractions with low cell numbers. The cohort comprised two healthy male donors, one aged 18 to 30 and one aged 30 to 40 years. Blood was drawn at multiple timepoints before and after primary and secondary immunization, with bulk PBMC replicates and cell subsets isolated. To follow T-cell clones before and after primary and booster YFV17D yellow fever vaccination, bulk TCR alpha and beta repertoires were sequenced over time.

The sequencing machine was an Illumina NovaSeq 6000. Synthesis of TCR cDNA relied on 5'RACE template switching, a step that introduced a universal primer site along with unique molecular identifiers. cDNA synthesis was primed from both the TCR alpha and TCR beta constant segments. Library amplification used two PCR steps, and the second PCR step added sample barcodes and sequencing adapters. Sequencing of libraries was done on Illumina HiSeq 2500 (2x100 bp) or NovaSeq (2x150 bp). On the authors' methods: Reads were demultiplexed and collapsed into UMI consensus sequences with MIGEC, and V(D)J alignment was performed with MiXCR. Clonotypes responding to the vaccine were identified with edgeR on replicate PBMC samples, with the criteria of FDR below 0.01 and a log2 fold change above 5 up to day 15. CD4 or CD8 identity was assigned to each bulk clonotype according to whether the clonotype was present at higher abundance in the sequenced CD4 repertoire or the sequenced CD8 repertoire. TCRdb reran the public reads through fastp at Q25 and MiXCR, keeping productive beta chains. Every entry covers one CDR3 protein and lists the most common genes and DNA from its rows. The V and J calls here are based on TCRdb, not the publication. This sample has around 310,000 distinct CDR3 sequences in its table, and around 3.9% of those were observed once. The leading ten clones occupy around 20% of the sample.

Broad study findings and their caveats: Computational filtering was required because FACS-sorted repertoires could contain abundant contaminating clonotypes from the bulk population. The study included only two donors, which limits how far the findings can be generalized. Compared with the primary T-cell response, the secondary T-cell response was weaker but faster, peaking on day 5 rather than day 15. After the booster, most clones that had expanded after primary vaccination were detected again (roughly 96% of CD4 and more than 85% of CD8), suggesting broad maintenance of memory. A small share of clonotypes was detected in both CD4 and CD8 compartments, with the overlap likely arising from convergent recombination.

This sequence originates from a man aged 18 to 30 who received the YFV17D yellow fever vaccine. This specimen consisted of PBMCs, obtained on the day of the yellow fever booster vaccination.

The nucleotide sequence reads TGTGCCAGCAGCTTGGACGGGACTAGCGGGGGGGCGAACACCGGGGAGCTGTTTTTT. This gives the protein CASSLDGTSGGANTGELFF. The chain links TRBV5-5 with TRBJ2-2; 16 central nucleotides agree with TRBD2. Trimming accounts for 0 bases at V and 0 bases at J, while the number of junction bases matched to no gene is 2. In the germline V gene (reference sequence), CDR1 corresponds to SGHKS and CDR2 to YYEKEE. Counted from cysteine to phenylalanine, this CDR3 has 19 amino acids. The only DNA kept is the CDR3, 57 bases in frame from the first base.